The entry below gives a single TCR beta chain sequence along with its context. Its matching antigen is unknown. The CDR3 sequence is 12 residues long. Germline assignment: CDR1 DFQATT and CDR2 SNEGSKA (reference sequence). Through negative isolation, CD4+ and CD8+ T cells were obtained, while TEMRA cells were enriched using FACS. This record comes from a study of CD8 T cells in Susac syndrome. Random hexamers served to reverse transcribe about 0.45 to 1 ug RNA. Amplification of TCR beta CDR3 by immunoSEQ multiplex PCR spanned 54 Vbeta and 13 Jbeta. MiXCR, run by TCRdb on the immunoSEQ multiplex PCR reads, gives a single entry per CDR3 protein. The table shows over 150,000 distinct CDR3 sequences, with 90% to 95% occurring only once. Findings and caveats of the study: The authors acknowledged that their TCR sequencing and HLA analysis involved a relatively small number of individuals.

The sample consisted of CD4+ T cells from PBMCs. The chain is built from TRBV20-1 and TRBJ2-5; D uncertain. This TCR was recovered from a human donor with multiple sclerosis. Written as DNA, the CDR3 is TGCAGCACCCTCGGGCCCCAAGAGACCCAGTACTTC. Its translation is CSTLGPQETQYF.